This T cell receptor (beta chain) appears in the sequencing data of a study of blood T cells in healthy people across ages. Together with a sample-barcoded 5' primer, a J-beta primer mix was included in a second PCR lasting about 7 to 11 cycles. One entry per CDR3 protein, called by TCRdb with MiXCR from the 5' RACE reads. Found here are fewer than 1,200,000 distinct CDR3 sequences, less than 25% of them singletons; the top ten hold approximately 0.71%. These data were likewise used in another study, on T cells of mothers and their children.

Sequenced sample: blood. This sequence originates from a girl aged 2 to 9 in good health.

CDR3 coding DNA: TGTGCCACCAGTGATTTGAGGGAGCTCACAGATACGCAGTATTTT. Translating gives CATSDLRELTDTQYF. The chain has TRBV24-1 and TRBJ2-3, with D perhaps matching TRBD2 (5 bases). The germline V gene encodes CDR1 KGHDR and CDR2 SFDVKD. The V end was cut by 0 bases, the J end by 2 bases, with 8 bases between. The CDR3 extends over 15 amino acids.